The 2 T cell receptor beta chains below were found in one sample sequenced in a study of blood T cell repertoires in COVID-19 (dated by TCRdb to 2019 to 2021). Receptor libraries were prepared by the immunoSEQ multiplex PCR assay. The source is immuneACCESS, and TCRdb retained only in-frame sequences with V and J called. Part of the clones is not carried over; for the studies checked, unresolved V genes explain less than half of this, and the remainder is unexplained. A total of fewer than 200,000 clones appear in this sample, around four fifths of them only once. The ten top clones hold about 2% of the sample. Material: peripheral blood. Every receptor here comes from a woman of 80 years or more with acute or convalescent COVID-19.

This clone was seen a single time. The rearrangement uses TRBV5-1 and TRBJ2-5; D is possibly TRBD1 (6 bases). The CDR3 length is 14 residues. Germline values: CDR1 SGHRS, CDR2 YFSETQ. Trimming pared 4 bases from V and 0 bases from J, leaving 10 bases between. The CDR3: CASSVQGYQETQYF. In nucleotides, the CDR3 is TGCGCCAGCAGCGTGCAGGGGTACCAAGAGACCCAGTACTTC.

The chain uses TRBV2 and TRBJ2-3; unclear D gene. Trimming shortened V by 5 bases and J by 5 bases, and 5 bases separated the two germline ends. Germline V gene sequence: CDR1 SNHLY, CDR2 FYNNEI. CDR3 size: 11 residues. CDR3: CASSTEDTQYF. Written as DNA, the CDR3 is TGTGCCAGCAGTACAGAAGATACGCAGTATTTT.